This record covers a single T cell receptor (beta chain). The data are from a study of blood T cell repertoires in COVID-19. Assay: immunoSEQ multiplex PCR; the TCRdb copy retains only in-frame clones and omits some. Seen here are hundreds of thousands of clones, around 87% observed once, and the top ten hold 1.5% to 2%. Either two negative PCRs, clearance, or symptom resolution qualified Cohort 3 donors as recovered. Germline assignment: CDR1 SQVTM and CDR2 ANQGSEA. The CDR3 spans 12 residues. V was pared by 3 bases and J by 2 bases, with 7 bases between. The V gene is TRBV29-1, the J gene TRBJ2-5; D remains unclear. The sequenced sample was PBMCs or T cells enriched from blood (not recorded which). The TCR comes from a woman aged 45-60 years who had recovered from COVID-19. The CDR3 DNA sequence: TGCAGCGTTGAGGAGTTTCAAGAGACCCAGTACTTC. It yields the protein CSVEEFQETQYF. Filled out from reference TRBV29-1 and TRBJ2-5, the complete variable domain reads SAVISQKPSRDICQRGTSLTIQCQVDSQVTMMFWYRQQPGQSLTLIATANQGSEATYESGFVIDKFPISRPNLTFSTLTVSNMSPEDSSIYLCSVEEFQETQYFGPGTRLLVL.